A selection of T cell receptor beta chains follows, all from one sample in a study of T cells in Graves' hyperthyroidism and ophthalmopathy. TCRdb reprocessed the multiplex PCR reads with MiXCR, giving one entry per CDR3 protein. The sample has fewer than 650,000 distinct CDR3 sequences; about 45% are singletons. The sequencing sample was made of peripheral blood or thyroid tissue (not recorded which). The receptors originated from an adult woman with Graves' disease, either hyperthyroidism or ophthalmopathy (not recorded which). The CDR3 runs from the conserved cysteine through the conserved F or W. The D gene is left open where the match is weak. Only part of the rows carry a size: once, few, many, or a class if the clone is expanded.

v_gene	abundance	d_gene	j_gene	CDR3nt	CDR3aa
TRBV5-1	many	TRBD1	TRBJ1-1	TGCGCCAGCAGCGAGAACAGGGGGTCGGGCACTGAAGCTTTCTTT	CASSENRGSGTEAFF
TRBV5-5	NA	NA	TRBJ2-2	TGTGCCAGCAGCTTGTTACAGCCGAACACCGGGGAGCTGTTTTTT	CASSLLQPNTGELFF
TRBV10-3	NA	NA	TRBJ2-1	TGTGCCATCAGTTTTGGGGGGACTCACAATGAGCAGTTCTTC	CAISFGGTHNEQFF
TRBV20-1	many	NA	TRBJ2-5	TGCAGTGCTAGTTCTAGCACCCAAGAGACCCAGTACTTC	CSASSSTQETQYF
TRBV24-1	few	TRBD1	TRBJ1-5	TGTGCCACCAGGGGACAGGGCGCCGGTCAGCCCCAGCATTTT	CATRGQGAGQPQHF
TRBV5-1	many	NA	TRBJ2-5	TGCGCCAGCAGAAAACAGGGAGGACAAGAGACCCAGTACTTC	CASRKQGGQETQYF
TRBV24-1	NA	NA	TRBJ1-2	TGTGCCACCAGTGTTAACACCCTTAACTATGGCTACACCTTC	CATSVNTLNYGYTF
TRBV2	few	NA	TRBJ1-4	TGTGCCAGCAGTGCGGGGCGGCGTGAAAAACTGTTTTTT	CASSAGRREKLFF
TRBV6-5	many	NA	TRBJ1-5	TGTGCCAGCAGTACAGGGTTGAATCAGCCCCAGCATTTT	CASSTGLNQPQHF
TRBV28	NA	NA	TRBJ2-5	TGTGCCAGCAGTTCTCCAGGGCTCCAAGAGACCCAGTACTTC	CASSSPGLQETQYF
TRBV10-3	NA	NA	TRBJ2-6	TGTGCCATCAGTGAGGCCAACGTCCTGACTTTC	CAISEANVLTF
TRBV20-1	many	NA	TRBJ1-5	TGCAGTGCTCCGGTTGAAACGGGTGAGAATCAGCCCCAGCATTTT	CSAPVETGENQPQHF
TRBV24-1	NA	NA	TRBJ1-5	TGTGCCACCGGGAAGGGGGGGCTTGGCAATCAGCCCCAGCATTTT	CATGKGGLGNQPQHF
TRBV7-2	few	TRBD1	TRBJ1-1	TGTGCCAGCAGCCGAGGGGACAGGGTGGACACTGAAGCTTTCTTT	CASSRGDRVDTEAFF
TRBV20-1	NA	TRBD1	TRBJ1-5	TGCAGTGAAACCCAGGGGGGTAGCAATCAGCCCCAGCATTTT	CSETQGGSNQPQHF
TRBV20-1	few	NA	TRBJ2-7	TGCAGTGCTAGTAGGCCGGTCTCCTGCGAGCAGTACTTC	CSASRPVSCEQYF
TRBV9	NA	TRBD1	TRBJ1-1	TGTGCCAGCAGTCGCCCGGGACAGGGGTACTCTGAAGCTTTCTTT	CASSRPGQGYSEAFF
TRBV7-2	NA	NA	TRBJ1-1	TGTGCCAGCAGCCGAGGGTTTACGAAGGCTGAAGCTTCCTTT	CASSRGFTKAEASF
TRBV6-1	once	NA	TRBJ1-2	TGTGCCAGCTATTACGTTGGGACTCCAATCTATGGCTACACCTTC	CASYYVGTPIYGYTF
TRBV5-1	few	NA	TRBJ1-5	TGCGCCAGCAGCTTCGAATACAGCAATCAGCCCCAGCATTTT	CASSFEYSNQPQHF
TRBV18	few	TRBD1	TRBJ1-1	TGTGCCAGCGACAGGGCGTCGAACACTGAAGCTTTCTTT	CASDRASNTEAFF
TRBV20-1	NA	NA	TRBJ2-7	TGCAGTGCTAGCGGTCTGCCCGCCTACGAGCAGTACTTC	CSASGLPAYEQYF
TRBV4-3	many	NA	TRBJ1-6	TGCGCCAGCAGCCAAGTTAGAACCAATTCACCCCTCCACTTT	CASSQVRTNSPLHF